These 23 T cell receptor beta chains came from one sample sequenced in a study of patients and donors after allogeneic stem cell transplantation. In TCRdb, the RT-PCR reads were re-called with MiXCR into one record per CDR3 protein. The sample comprises 800,000 to 1,000,000 distinct CDR3 sequences, over 15% of which are singletons, and around 6% rests with the top ten. The sample taken for sequencing was blood, either unsorted or a sorted T cell fraction (not recorded which). These receptors all stem from a human donor who was either an allogeneic HSCT recipient or a stem cell or donor lymphocyte infusion donor (not recorded which). It is not recorded whose cells these are; they may come from a transplant donor.

This clonotype was seen more than once but under ten times. The V call is TRBV24-1, the J call TRBJ2-1; tentatively, D is TRBD2 (5 bases). This CDR3 spans 14 amino acids. The germline V and J ends were trimmed by 1 base and 2 bases, with 5 bases remaining between them. Germline CDR1 and CDR2: KGHDR and SFDVKD. Here the CDR3 DNA reads TGTGCCACCAGTGATTTCGGGGCCTACAATGAGCAGTTCTTC. Amino acids: CATSDFGAYNEQFF.

This clonotype was seen a few times. V and J are TRBV4-2 and TRBJ2-7; TRBD1 matches at 10 bases. V trimming: 2 bases; J trimming: 6 bases; junction bases outside the gene matches: 13. There are 17 residues in the CDR3. Germline CDR1 and CDR2: LGHNA and YNFKEQ. Here the CDR3 reads CASSQSLSGTGVREQYF. The CDR3 DNA reads TGTGCCAGCAGCCAATCCTTATCCGGGACAGGGGTACGCGAGCAGTACTTC.

At least ten counts were recorded for this clonotype. CDR3: CSASAPTGEDYGYTF. The CDR3, as DNA: TGCAGTGCTAGTGCACCCACAGGGGAAGACTATGGCTACACCTTC. V gene TRBV20-1 combines with J gene TRBJ1-2; 7 bases are a match to TRBD1. This CDR3 has 15 amino acids. Germline lookup yields CDR1 DFQATT and CDR2 SNEGSKA (reference sequence). With V trimmed by 3 bases and J by 3 bases, 10 bases remained unmatched.

This clonotype was found a few times. V and J are TRBV4-2 and TRBJ1-1, with D perhaps matching TRBD1 (6 bases). V shed 2 bases and J shed 5 bases, with 18 bases lying between them. The germline V gene encodes CDR1 LGHNA and CDR2 YNFKEQ. The length of the CDR3 is 16 residues. DNA of the CDR3: TGTGCCAGCAGCCAAAGACCAGGGGCCGGTACTACTGAAGCTTTCTTT. Protein: CASSQRPGAGTTEAFF.

This clonotype was found a few times. The J gene is TRBJ2-2, the V gene TRBV24-1; D might be TRBD1 (6 bases). The CDR3 has 16 residues. V was pared by 2 bases and J by 2 bases, with 11 bases between. Germline CDR1 reads KGHDR; CDR2 reads SFDVKD. This CDR3 reads CATSDSGRGNTGELFF. The DNA for the CDR3 is TGTGCCACCAGTGATTCTGGCAGGGGCAACACCGGGGAGCTGTTTTTT.

This chain uses TRBV27 with TRBJ2-7; 10 positions agree with TRBD1. The CDR3 consists of 15 residues. Germline V CDR1 and CDR2: MNHEY, SMNVEV (reference sequence). J was trimmed by 3 bases and V by 2 bases; bases with no gene match: 4. In nucleotides, the CDR3 is TGTGCCAGCAGTTTAGGGACAGGGGACTTCTACGAGCAGTACTTC. Translating gives CASSLGTGDFYEQYF.

This clonotype was observed a handful of times. The J gene is TRBJ2-2, the V gene TRBV24-1, with 7 bases that match TRBD2. Germline V gene sequence: CDR1 KGHDR, CDR2 SFDVKD. The CDR3 is 15 residues long. Trimming removed 2 bases from V and 1 base from J; junction bases left unmatched: 0. As DNA, the CDR3 is TGTGCCACCAGTGATTGGGGGGGGAACACCGGGGAGCTGTTTTTT. Translation gives CATSDWGGNTGELFF.

The J gene is TRBJ2-5, the V gene TRBV9, with TRBD2 identical over 13 bases. Germline V gene sequence: CDR1 SGDLS, CDR2 YYNGEE. CDR3 length equals 16 residues. Trimming removed 4 bases from V and 3 bases from J; junction bases left unmatched: 6. The CDR3 region has the DNA TGTGCCAGCAGCATCACCGGGACTAGCGGGAAAGAGACCCAGTACTTC. This encodes CASSITGTSGKETQYF.

The chain carries TRBV12-3 or TRBV12-4 and TRBJ2-7; no firm D call. V was trimmed by 10 bases and J by 2 bases, leaving 18 bases between them. The CDR3 runs 14 residues. The CDR3 sequence: CAITKWSRTYEQYF. Written as DNA, the CDR3 is TGTGCCATCACTAAATGGTCGCGAACCTACGAGCAGTACTTC.

The V and J genes are TRBV7-2 and TRBJ2-7; 8 positions agree with TRBD2. V lost 5 bases to trimming and J lost 0 bases; unmatched junction nucleotides: 6. This CDR3 region has 15 residues. Germline values: CDR1 SGHTA, CDR2 FQGNSA. CDR3 nucleotide sequence: TGTGCCAGCAGCCCCGTAGCGGGGAGCTCCTACGAGCAGTACTTC. It codes for CASSPVAGSSYEQYF.

This clonotype was detected a few times. The gene calls are TRBV5-1 and TRBJ1-1; D call uncertain. V dropped 0 bases and J dropped 7 bases, with 16 bases sitting between them. The length of the CDR3 is 15 residues. Germline CDR1 and CDR2: SGHRS and YFSETQ. In DNA, the CDR3 is TGCGCCAGCAGCTTGGTCGCCCGAGGAGAGGATGAAGCTTTCTTT. Amino acids: CASSLVARGEDEAFF.

The rearrangement joins TRBV7-8 to TRBJ2-7; either TRBD1 or TRBD2 may supply D (5 bases each). This CDR3 has 16 residues. With 1 base removed from V and 2 bases from J, the gap between germline ends came to 15 bases. Germline V CDR1 and CDR2: SGHVS, FQNEAQ. CDR3 nucleotides: TGTGCCAGCAGCTTAGGGGGCGGAGGCCCCACCTACGAGCAGTACTTC. This encodes CASSLGGGGPTYEQYF.

The chain recombines TRBV6-6 with TRBJ2-7; D is perhaps TRBD1 or TRBD2 (7 bases each). The CDR3 is 13 amino acids. The germline V and J ends were trimmed by 4 bases and 7 bases, with 14 bases remaining between them. CDR1 is MNHNY and CDR2 is SVGAGI in the germline V gene (reference sequence). This chain's CDR3 is CASSLSGGGEQYF. The CDR3 coding sequence is TGTGCCAGCAGTTTATCAGGGGGAGGGGAGCAGTACTTC.

This clonotype came up a few times. This chain links TRBV10-3 with TRBJ2-2; 7 bases fit TRBD1. V lost 6 bases to trimming and J lost 7 bases; unmatched junction nucleotides: 5. CDR1 is ENHRY and CDR2 is SYGVKD in the germline V gene. CDR3 length equals 13 residues. The CDR3 loop reads CAIRPWDSGELFF. DNA for the CDR3: TGTGCCATCAGACCTTGGGACAGCGGGGAGCTGTTTTTT.

The chain carries TRBV20-1 and TRBJ2-1, with D possibly called TRBD1 or TRBD2 (5 bases each). CDR3 length: 18 amino acids. V shed 5 bases and J shed 1 base, with 24 bases lying between them. CDR1 DFQATT and CDR2 SNEGSKA come from the germline V gene (reference sequence). CDR3 loop: CSAPHPLPWDLSYNEQFF. CDR3 DNA: TGCAGTGCTCCTCACCCTTTGCCCTGGGACCTTTCCTACAATGAGCAGTTCTTC.

J is TRBJ2-7 and V is TRBV24-1; 8 positions agree with TRBD1. This CDR3 has 13 residues. Losses at the gene ends were 4 bases for V and 6 bases for J; bases not matched to a gene: 4. The germline CDR1 and CDR2 sequences are KGHDR and SFDVKD. Here the CDR3 DNA reads TGTGCCACCAGTGACGTTACAGGGGGCGAGCAGTACTTC. This translates into CATSDVTGGEQYF.

The CDR3 DNA follows: TGTGCCAGTAGTCGACAGGGCCTAAATTCACCCCTCCACTTT. Protein product: CASSRQGLNSPLHF. The V and J genes are TRBV19 and TRBJ1-6; 7 positions match TRBD1. J was trimmed by 7 bases and V by 5 bases; bases with no gene match: 5. This CDR3 contains 14 residues. The germline gives CDR1 LNHDA, CDR2 SQIVND (reference sequence).

The chain uses TRBV15 and TRBJ1-5; possibly TRBD1 for D (6 bases). The CDR3 covers 15 residues. Germline V CDR1 and CDR2: LNHNV, YYDKDF (reference sequence). The ends were cut back, 0 bases at V and 7 bases at J, with 13 bases in the middle. CDR3 sequence: CATSRDLGASQPQHF. The CDR3 nucleotides read TGTGCCACCAGCAGAGATTTGGGGGCGTCCCAGCCCCAGCATTTT.

This rearrangement joins TRBV6-2 or TRBV6-3 to TRBJ2-7; D remains ambiguous. This CDR3 is built from 12 residues. From germline, CDR1 is MNHEY and CDR2 SVGEGT. V lost 6 bases to trimming and J lost 3 bases, with 9 bases between them. For the CDR3, the DNA is TGTGCCAGCAGCCCCAACGACTACGAGCAGTACTTC. This gives the protein CASSPNDYEQYF.

V usage is TRBV28 and J usage is TRBJ2-5; 11 bases match TRBD2. Trimming removed 8 bases from V and 7 bases from J; junction bases left unmatched: 12. This CDR3 is built from 15 residues. Germline assignment: CDR1 MDHEN and CDR2 SYDVKM. CDR3 sequence: CASEGTSGRVSTQYF. Written as DNA, the CDR3 is TGTGCCAGCGAAGGGACTAGCGGACGGGTCTCGACCCAGTACTTC.

This clonotype was counted many times. The J gene is TRBJ2-4, the V gene TRBV10-3, with D uncertain. V was cut by 0 bases and J by 1 base, with 7 bases left in between. From germline, CDR1 is ENHRY and CDR2 SYGVKD. The CDR3 spans 15 residues. Written as DNA, the CDR3 is TGTGCCATCAGTGAGTCGGACCGGGCCAAAAACATTCAGTACTTC. Translated: CAISESDRAKNIQYF.

There are many counts of this clonotype. The chain joins TRBV5-1 to TRBJ2-5, with 9 positions matching TRBD2. Trimming cost V 0 bases and J 5 bases; bases outside gene matches: 8. Germline V gene sequence: CDR1 SGHRS, CDR2 YFSETQ. The CDR3 is 16 residues long. The CDR3 spells CASSLEGTSWGETQYF. DNA for the CDR3: TGCGCCAGCAGCTTGGAGGGGACTAGCTGGGGGGAGACCCAGTACTTC.

The rearrangement links TRBV6-2 or TRBV6-3 to TRBJ1-6, with 9 bases identical to TRBD1. The CDR3 has 16 amino acids. The V gene's germline CDR1 is MNHEY and CDR2 SVGEGT. V lost 2 bases to trimming and J lost 4 bases; unmatched junction nucleotides: 3. The CDR3 sequence: CASSYGTGRYNSPLHF. The CDR3 DNA follows: TGTGCCAGCAGTTACGGGACAGGGAGATATAATTCACCCCTCCACTTT.